The entry below describes one T cell receptor (beta chain). No cognate antigen has been identified for it. These data originate in a study of CXCR3-negative and CXCR3-positive naive CD8 T cells (dated by TCRdb to between 2018 and 2021). Study-wide context: In total, about 130 million TRB reads were obtained, or roughly 1.5 +/- 0.3 million reads per library. Naive subsets from about five donors and memory cells from 3 donors were included in the TRBV-TRBJ cluster analysis. Diversity and physicochemical repertoire analyses covered some eleven donors pooled from two independent experiments. Broader findings and caveats from the paper: Comparably high repertoire diversity was found in both naive subsets, whereas much lower repertoire diversity was found in memory CD8+ T cells. TRBV-TRBJ usage was similar between naive CXCR3-negative and CXCR3-positive cells from the same donor, while memory cells showed distinct patterns. Because surface CD5, which is linked to self-reactivity in mice, was comparable between the naive subsets, TCR interaction strength was also inferred from TRB CDR3 physicochemical properties. Freshly isolated PBMCs were used for most assays because CXCR3 expression went down partially after cryopreservation. TRB CDR3s from CXCR3-positive naive cells showed higher hydrophobicity (lower Kidera factor 4), lower energy, and higher strength and volume indices than CXCR3-negative naive cells.

For every CD8+ T cell subset, approximately 300,000 cells were flow-sorted straight into RLT lysis buffer, and each subset was sorted in triplicate. To keep memory contaminants out, a stringent definition of naive CD8+ T cells was applied: CD45RO-CCR7+CD27+CD95-. Standard density gradient centrifugation was used to isolate peripheral blood mononuclear cells from buffy coats. A FACSAria III was used to flow-sort naive CD8+ T cells into CXCR3-negative and CXCR3-positive populations. Total RNA was extracted from sorted cells with an RNeasy Mini Kit. The data were produced on a NextSeq 550. The Human TCR Profiling Kit (MiLaboratory) was used to make UMI-labeled 5' RACE TRB cDNA libraries. cDNA synthesis used the entire amount of extracted RNA, and PCR amplification then used the entire amount of cDNA produced. Libraries were prepared in parallel with an identical number of PCR cycles. Processing in the source paper ran as follows. With a minimum of two reads required per UMI, MIGEC and MiXCR pulled out about 50,000 +/- 10,000 unique UMI-labeled TRB cDNA molecules from each library. On average, around 40,000 +/- 10,000 functional in-frame TRB CDR3 nucleotide clonotypes lacking stop codons were found per library. After downsampling to 5000 UMI-labeled TRB molecules per sample, diversity metrics, including normalized Shannon-Wiener and Chao1, were computed in VDJtools. Clonotype-size-weighted physicochemical properties of the central five CDR3 residues (interaction energy, strength, volume and Kidera factor 4) were computed in VDJtools. With the reads reprocessed by TCRdb, a single entry stands for each CDR3 protein sequence and no DNA is reported. The V and J calls and clone size are TCRdb's, not the authors'. This sample's table has entries for some 5,000 distinct CDR3 sequences. 1.5% to 2% of the sample rests with the top ten.

There are 14 amino acids in the CDR3, from cysteine to phenylalanine inclusive. The entry carries no DNA sequence. CDR1 SQVTM and CDR2 ANQGSEA were looked up in the germline V gene. The sample taken for sequencing was naive CXCR3+ CD8+ T cells from blood. The cell subset or site label of this sample denotes: CD45RO-CCR7+CD27+CD95- naive CD8+ T cells expressing CXCR3 (TNR3+). The TCR sequence derives from a human donor in good health. Some clones in this sample may be carry-over from other donors' samples. The rearrangement combines TRBV29-1 with TRBJ2-2. The CDR3 in this case is CSVGITAGTGELFF.